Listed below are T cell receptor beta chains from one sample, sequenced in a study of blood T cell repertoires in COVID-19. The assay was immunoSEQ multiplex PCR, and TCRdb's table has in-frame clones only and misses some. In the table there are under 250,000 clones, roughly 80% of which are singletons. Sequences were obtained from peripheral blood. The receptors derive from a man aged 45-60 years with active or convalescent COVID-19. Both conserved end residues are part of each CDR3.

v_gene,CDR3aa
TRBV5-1,CASSSKNTGELFF
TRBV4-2,CASSQGQGSNQPQHF
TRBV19,CASSVQGSQPQHF
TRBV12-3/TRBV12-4,CASSFDRATGYTF
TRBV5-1,CASSLVGDGRDF
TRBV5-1,CASSFIAGPNEQFF
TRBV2,CASSHDRGSGDSPLHF
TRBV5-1,CASSSIAGASYEQYF
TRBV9,CASSVGQATNSPLHF
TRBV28,CASSWGDQETQYF
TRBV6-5,CASSRDILNTIYF
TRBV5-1,CASSLGGQTLYSGNTIYF
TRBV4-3,CASSQDVTGRSSYNSPLHF
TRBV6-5,CASSWDRGSGELFF
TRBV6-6,CASSAQGGGTQYF
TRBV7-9,CASSWGGSYNEQFF